This T cell receptor beta chain is from a study of OX40 agonist ivuxolimab in advanced cancers. Whole-study context: Ivuxolimab was delivered to patients intravenously every 2 weeks at doses spanning 0.01 to 10 mg/kg. Study findings and constraints: CD4+ and CD8+ blood T cells expanded clonally by week 6 at 0.1 to 3.0 mg/kg. Partial responders at 0.1-3.0 mg/kg had among the lowest clonal expansion.

Comments on this clone: Its antigen is unknown.

The V gene's germline CDR1 is GTSNPN and CDR2 SVGIG (reference sequence). V was shortened by 5 bases and J by 7 bases, with 14 bases between the two germline ends. The CDR3 runs to 12 residues. Method: immunoSEQ multiplex PCR; TCRdb's copy keeps in-frame clones and lacks some. The sample consists of around 70,000 clones, roughly 90% of them appearing once. Source: CD4+ or CD8+ T cells sorted from blood, taken in a trial of the OX40 agonist ivuxolimab. This receptor was taken from an adult with an advanced solid tumor such as melanoma, head and neck, liver or kidney cancer. The chain carries TRBV30 and TRBJ1-1; D is unresolved. The CDR3 nucleotides are TGTGCCTGGGCCCCCGACACCTTTGAAGCTTTCTTT. Its translation is CAWAPDTFEAFF. The full variable domain, its missing parts supplied by reference TRBV30 and TRBJ1-1, is SQTIHQWPATLVQPVGSPLSLECTVEGTSNPNLYWYRQAAGRGLQLLFYSVGIGQISSEVPQNLSASRPQDRQFILSSKKLLLSDSGFYLCAWAPDTFEAFFGQGTRLTVV.